This T cell receptor beta chain comes out of a study of T cell responses to AZD1222 COVID-19 vaccine (dated by TCRdb to 2020 to 2023). General notes on the study: TCR sequencing was performed for 230 to 250 trial participants, of whom about 200 were given two doses of AZD1222 and roughly 25 were given two doses of MenACWY control vaccine. Trial participants were enrolled into age subgroups of 18-55, 56-69 and 70-plus years, which contained approximately 150, 30 and 60 TCR-sequenced participants, respectively.

Overall study results and their limits: Reportedly, almost half of the unique spike-specific TCRs recognized epitopes lying outside the regions that are mutated in the B.1.351 and B.1.1.7 variants. Vaccine-associated CD4 TCRs spanned the whole spike protein, with dominant responses in regions 160-218 and 743-854. Conclusions about previously exposed vaccinees are limited, since just a handful of AZD1222 recipients were seropositive for SARS-CoV-2 at baseline. No day 14 peak-response samples were available, so repertoires were characterized only after the peak T cell response. In the small 56-69-year group, the increase in depth fell short of significance, most likely because of low power. After two AZD1222 doses, both the breadth and the depth of spike-specific TCRs were significantly higher than at day 0 and than in MenACWY recipients. Participants were mostly white British and included more females than males, and it was suggested by the authors that clonal diversity may have been underestimated.

This clone was seen once. What antigen it recognizes has not been identified. No much larger clone is present one base from it, and per-base qualities are unavailable. Its CDR3 holds 13 amino acids, cysteine through phenylalanine. The sequence is cut down to CDR3 DNA, 39 bases in frame from base 1. The germline V gene (reference sequence) supplies CDR1 SGHNT and CDR2 YYREEE. Deletion took 4 bases off V and 1 base off J, with a span of 8 bases between the germline ends. The time point label for this specimen denotes: about 28 days (+/-7) after the second vaccine dose. AZD1222 recipients given second doses at about 4 weeks or at about 12 weeks were pooled, since spike-specific TCR depth and breadth were not found to differ between the two schedules. Vaccinee samples came from UK trials COV001 and COV002, including a single-blind randomized controlled phase 2/3 trial of AZD1222 (ChAdOx1 nCoV-19) in healthy adults. For TCRbeta chain sequencing, PBMC samples were collected from trial participants at day 0 and at day 28 after the second dose.

The CDR3 regions of human TCRbeta chains were analyzed by immunosequencing. In the authors' own workflow: TCRs in the repertoires were compared against a reference library of SARS-CoV-2-specific TCRs that had been generated with the MIRA antigen-specificity platform. Breadth was defined as the fraction of unique TCRs that were SARS-CoV-2-associated. Depth was defined as the fraction of total T cells that were SARS-CoV-2-associated. Each spike-specific TCR was assigned to its reactive spike region and to a CD4 or CD8 class using the MIRA data. Log10-transformed breadth and depth values were compared by one-way ANOVA with Sidak's multiple comparisons tests. What TCRdb holds here is the immuneACCESS table cut down to in-frame rearrangements. Part of the clones is not present; checked against another copy, under half of the missing clones reflect an unresolved V gene, and the others are unexplained. V, J and clone size are taken as reported in that table, and D and trimming were inferred from the DNA itself. The sample table holds about 200,000 clones, of which about 89% were seen once. 3% to 3.5% of the sample is taken by the ten largest.

Sequenced here: peripheral blood, sampled 28 days after the second AZD1222 dose. This receptor was taken from an adult who received the AZD1222 COVID-19 vaccine. The sequence links TRBV5-4 to TRBJ2-5, with a weak D call of TRBD2 (6 bases match). Here is the DNA: TGTGCCAGCAGCCGCGGGGTCCAAGAGACCCAGTACTTC. It encodes CASSRGVQETQYF. The CDR3, completed at both ends by the reference TRBV5-4 and TRBJ2-5 genes, gives the full variable domain ETGVTQSPTHLIKTRGQQVTLRCSSQSGHNTVSWYQQALGQGPQFIFQYYREEENGRGNFPPRFSGLQFPNYSSELNVNALELDDSALYLCASSRGVQETQYFGPGTRLLVL.